The T cell receptor beta chain under discussion was sequenced for a study of blood T cell repertoires in COVID-19 (dated by TCRdb to 2020 to 2022). Study-wide context: Collaborator samples came from the United States, Italy and Spain and covered acute and convalescent phases of COVID-19. The prospective study material was composed of cDNA or gDNA derived from T cells, B-cell-depleted T cells, or PBMCs. The dataset comprised deeply sampled blood TCRbeta repertoires from subjects exposed to, actively infected with, or recovered from COVID-19. The repertoires were released in a freely available public database meant as a resource for research on the immune response to SARS-CoV-2. The samples were drawn from two sources: the first 160 participants of the ongoing ImmuneRACE study, and 1,200 or so subjects contributed by 6 global collaborators. The sample metadata nearly always contained a de-identified subject ID, COVID-19 status, age in years and sex. Where HLA class I and class II types were available, the types were taken from metadata supplied by the sample provider, not from assay-based typing. Summary of the overall study and its limitations: The amount of clinical and demographic metadata varied by source and participant and was provided uncurated.

TCRbeta CDR3 regions were amplified from genomic DNA by means of the immunoSEQ Assay, a bias-controlled multiplex PCR. Regarding the original processing steps: The number of nucleated cells in each sample was estimated by amplification of reference gene primers within the assay. Sequence reads were collapsed and filtered to measure the absolute abundance of every unique TCRbeta CDR3 rearrangement. For each sample, productive Simpson clonality was calculated as the square root of Simpson's diversity index over productive rearrangements. TCRdb re-hosts the immuneACCESS table, in-frame sequences only. Its copies lack some clones; in the studies checked, an unresolved V gene accounts for under half of them, and the cause for the rest is not known. D and trimming come from the DNA, and the V and J calls and clone size come from that table. In all, the sample holds roughly 230,000 clones, and roughly 83% of those were seen once. The ten largest clones take up roughly 7% of the sample.

The collaborating institutions used their own protocols to collect whole blood in K2EDTA tubes. For TCRbeta analysis, collaborators shipped samples as frozen whole blood, isolated PBMCs, or DNA extracted from either of those sample types. From the cysteine up to the phenylalanine, the CDR3 has a length of 15 residues. Left in the record is the CDR3 DNA by itself, 45 bases read in frame from the first base. Sequences SGHRS (CDR1) and YFSETQ (CDR2) are obtained from the germline V gene. Unmatched junction bases come to 4, with V trimmed by 4 bases and J by 4 bases. This clone was seen just once. This clone's antigen is unknown. Nothing much larger sits one base from this clone, and base qualities are not available.

This TCR derives from a woman aged 45-65 years with acute or convalescent COVID-19. Recombination connected TRBV5-1 to TRBJ2-3; TRBD1 lines up with 12 middle nucleotides. Sequenced input: peripheral blood. The CDR3 region has the sequence CASSPGQGAADTQYF. The nucleotides read TGCGCCAGCAGCCCGGGACAGGGGGCGGCAGATACGCAGTATTTT.